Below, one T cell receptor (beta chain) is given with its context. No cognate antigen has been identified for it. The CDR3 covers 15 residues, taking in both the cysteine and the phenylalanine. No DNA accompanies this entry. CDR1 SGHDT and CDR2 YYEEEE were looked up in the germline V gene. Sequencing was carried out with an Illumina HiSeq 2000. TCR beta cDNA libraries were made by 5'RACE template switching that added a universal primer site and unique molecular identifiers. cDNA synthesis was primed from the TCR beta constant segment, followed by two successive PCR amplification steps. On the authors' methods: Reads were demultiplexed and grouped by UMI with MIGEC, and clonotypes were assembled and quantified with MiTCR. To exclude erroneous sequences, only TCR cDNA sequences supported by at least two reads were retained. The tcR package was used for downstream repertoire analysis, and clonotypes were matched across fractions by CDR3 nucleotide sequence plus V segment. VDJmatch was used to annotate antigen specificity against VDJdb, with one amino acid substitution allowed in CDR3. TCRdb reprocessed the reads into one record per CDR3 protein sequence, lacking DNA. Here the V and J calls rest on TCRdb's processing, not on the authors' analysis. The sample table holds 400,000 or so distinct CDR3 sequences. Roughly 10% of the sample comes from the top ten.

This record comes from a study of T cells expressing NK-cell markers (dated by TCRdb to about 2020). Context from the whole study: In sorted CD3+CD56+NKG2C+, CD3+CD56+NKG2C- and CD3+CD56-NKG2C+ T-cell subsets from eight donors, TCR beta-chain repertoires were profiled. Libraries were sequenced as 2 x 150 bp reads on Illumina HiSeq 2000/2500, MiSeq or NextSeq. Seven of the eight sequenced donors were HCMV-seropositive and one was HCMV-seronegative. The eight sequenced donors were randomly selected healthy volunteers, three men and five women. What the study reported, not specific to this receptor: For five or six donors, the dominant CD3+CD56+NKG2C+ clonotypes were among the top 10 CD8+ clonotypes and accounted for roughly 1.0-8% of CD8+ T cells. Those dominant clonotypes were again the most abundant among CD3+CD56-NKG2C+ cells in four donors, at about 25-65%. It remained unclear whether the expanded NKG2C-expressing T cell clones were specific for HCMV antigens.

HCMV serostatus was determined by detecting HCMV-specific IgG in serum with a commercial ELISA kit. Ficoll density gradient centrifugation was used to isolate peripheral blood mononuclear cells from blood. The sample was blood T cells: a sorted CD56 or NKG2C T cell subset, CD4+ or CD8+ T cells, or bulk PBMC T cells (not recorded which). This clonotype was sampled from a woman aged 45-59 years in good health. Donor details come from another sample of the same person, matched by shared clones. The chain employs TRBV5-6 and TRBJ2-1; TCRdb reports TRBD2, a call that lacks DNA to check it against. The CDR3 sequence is CASSLVPSGRNEQFF.